This T cell receptor beta chain came from a study of T cells after yellow fever vaccination. At the level of the study: Fractions containing few cells were prepared with SMART-Seq v4 Ultra Low Input. Study conclusions and caveats: Post-booster repertoires again held most primary-vaccination clones (around 95% CD4, 88% CD8).

Template switching with 5'RACE generated the TCR cDNA and added a universal primer site and UMIs. TCRdb re-called the 5' RACE reads with MiXCR, one entry per CDR3 protein. The sample has about 330,000 distinct CDR3 sequences; roughly 8.3% are singletons. This clonotype has more than one count but fewer than ten. Its antigen remains unidentified. CDR1 MDHEN and CDR2 SYDVKM come from the germline V gene. The CDR3 has 11 amino acids. The V end lost 7 bases, the J end lost 4 bases, and 7 bases lay between the germline ends. The chain employs TRBV28 and TRBJ2-5; D is undetermined. Here the sequenced sample was PBMCs, taken approximately 40 days after the first yellow fever vaccination. The TCR originated in a man aged 18-30 years who received the YFV17D yellow fever vaccine. In DNA, the CDR3 is TGTGCCAGCACCTACCTAGAGACCCAGTACTTC. Its translation: CASTYLETQYF.